Here is one T cell receptor beta chain with its context. Its antigen remains unknown. This specimen belongs to a study of molecular identifiers for immune sequencing clone quantification. Study-wide points: In naive cells, clones above 20 RNA copies held under 1% of molecules, whereas in effector cells they held over 99%.

The CDR3 contains 15 residues. With listed TCR primers and previously described methods, bulk TCR libraries were prepared. Each CDR3 protein is one row after TCRdb ran MiXCR on the PCR reads. The top ten clones hold roughly 0.79% of a sample with around 480,000 distinct CDR3 sequences, around 23% of them seen once. Material for sequencing was naive CD8+ T cells from blood, with Jurkat cell RNA spiked in. Subset of the sample: FACS-sorted CD8+CD4-CCR7+CD45RA+ naive T cells. J is TRBJ2-5 and V is TRBV21-1; TRBD1, as called in the table, went unchecked against the DNA. TRBV21-1 is annotated as a pseudogene. This receptor was identified in a human donor in good health. Some libraries in this study had Jurkat cell RNA spiked in. CDR3 loop: CASSKALDRQETQYF. CDR3 coding DNA: TGTGCCAGCAGCAAAGCGCTGGACAGGCAAGAGACCCAGTACTTC.